The clone carrying this TCR beta chain was seen only a few times. Its antigen is currently unknown. Other DNA sequences within the sample encode an identical CDR3. Time point given: week 35, safety follow-up. Alongside topical imiquimod, each dose of vaccine comprised 300 ug of mutant IDH1 20-mer peptide. This sample was taken from a study of a mutant IDH1 vaccine in newly diagnosed glioma. The wider study: Investigators started vaccination 4-6 weeks after radiotherapy alone, or with temozolomide cycles. Treated patients showed a male proportion of around 62%, a female proportion of around 40%, and a mean age of around 39 years. Most had both radiotherapy and temozolomide beforehand; others had only one.

This CDR3 comprises 13 residues. Per the germline V gene, CDR1 is SGHTA and CDR2 is FQGNSA. Trimming pared 2 bases from V and 4 bases from J, leaving 8 bases between. Assay used: immunoSEQ multiplex PCR; TCRdb lists only in-frame clones, some missing. The table records about 55,000 clones, around four fifths of them present only once. The chain employs TRBV7-2 and TRBJ1-2; perhaps TRBD1 as D (5 bases). The input for sequencing was PBMCs, taken from a glioma patient whose treatment included an IDH1 peptide vaccine. The sequence derives from a woman aged 18-29 years with glioma. The CDR3 region has the DNA TGTGCCAGCAGCTTAACGGGGGGCTATGGCTACACCTTC. Its translation: CASSLTGGYGYTF.